The T cell receptor beta chain under discussion was sequenced for a study of T-cell reconstitution after alpha-beta-depleted transplantation in children. Per the germline V gene, CDR1 is SGHVS and CDR2 is FNYEAQ. The junction had 16 bases not matched to a gene; V was cut back by 5 bases and J by 6 bases. The CDR3 is 16 amino acids. Unique molecular identifiers were incorporated when the TCRbeta library was constructed. TCRdb ran MiXCR on the PCR reads and lists one entry per CDR3 protein. The repertoire holds approximately 270,000 distinct CDR3 sequences, more than 8% seen once, with roughly 9.1% in the top ten. In its sample, this clonotype was seen a few times.

The rearrangement uses TRBV7-6 and TRBJ2-7; 7 bases match TRBD1. The material sequenced was PBMCs from the stem cell graft donor, taken from the stem cell graft. The source of this sequence is a human donor who donated a stem cell graft to a child with SCID. CDR3 sequence (DNA): TGTGCCAGCAGCCTTAAGGGGACCGGGACAGCGATCGAGCAGTACTTC. This sequence encodes CASSLKGTGTAIEQYF.